The sequence of this TCR beta chain was determined in a study of blood T cell repertoires in COVID-19. Overall study context: PBMCs, B-cell-depleted T cells, or T cells provided the cDNA or gDNA that made up the material.

V dropped 5 bases and J dropped 6; count of bases not matched to a gene: 16. The CDR3 consists of 18 residues. Germline V gene lookup returns CDR1 SGHRS and CDR2 YFSETQ. Original analysis: Amplification with reference gene primers provided the estimates of nucleated cell counts. The data were produced by immunoSEQ multiplex PCR, yet TCRdb's version contains in-frame clones alone and is incomplete. The V and J calls and clone size come from that table; D and trimming were worked out from the DNA. This table holds 50,000 to 65,000 clones, around 70% found once. The sequenced sample was peripheral blood. The rearrangement links TRBV5-1 to TRBJ2-1; TRBD2 aligns across 11 bases. The sequence derives from a woman in her 70s with COVID-19, enrolled during active disease. Here the CDR3 DNA reads TGCGCCAGCAGGCGCTCGGTGTATCCGACTAGCGGGGCCAATGAGCAGTTCTTC. Its translation is CASRRSVYPTSGANEQFF.